This TCR beta chain was sequenced in a study of patients and donors after allogeneic stem cell transplantation (dated by TCRdb to 2020 to 2022). From the cysteine up to the phenylalanine, the CDR3 has a length of 13 residues. Only the CDR3 DNA is retained, 39 bases long and in frame from the first base. V gives up 4 bases and J gives up 3 bases, and the segment between their germline ends measures 7 bases. CDR1 LGHDT and CDR2 YNNKEL are derived from the germline V gene (reference sequence). Libraries were built with RT-PCR. Instrument used: NextSeq 550. The public reads were reanalyzed by TCRdb: fastp trimming at Q25, MiXCR alignment, in-frame beta chains only. Rows are combined by CDR3 protein, so each entry shows the most common genes and DNA. Counted in this sample were about 960,000 distinct CDR3 sequences; approximately 18% of them appeared once. The top ten clonotypes cover about 6% of the sample.

As regards this clonotype: Its cognate antigen has yet to be identified. No base quality information exists; no much larger clone differs at one position.

The TCR was taken from a human donor who was either an allogeneic HSCT recipient or a stem cell or donor lymphocyte infusion donor (not recorded which). It is not recorded whose cells these are; they may come from a transplant donor. The material sequenced was blood, either unsorted or a sorted T cell fraction (not recorded which). The chain links TRBV3-1 with TRBJ2-1, with no reliable assignment of the D segment. The CDR3 in this case is CASSREVYNEQFF. The sequenced DNA: TGTGCCAGCAGCCGAGAGGTCTACAATGAGCAGTTCTTC.